Shown below are 9 T cell receptor beta chains from a single sample sequenced in a study of blood T cell repertoires in COVID-19. Assay used: immunoSEQ multiplex PCR; TCRdb lists only in-frame clones, some missing. The sample lists under 75,000 clones; approximately 79% were seen once. Material: peripheral blood. The receptors here all came from a woman in her 70s with acute or convalescent COVID-19.

CDR3 loop: CASSLPGAGGLYEQYF. The CDR3 coding sequence is TGTGCCAGCAGTTTACCCGGGGCAGGGGGTCTCTACGAGCAGTACTTC. The chain recombines TRBV28 with TRBJ2-7, with 7 bases matching TRBD1. Germline V gives CDR1 MDHEN, CDR2 SYDVKM. The V gene end was trimmed by 2 bases and the J gene end by 3 bases; junction bases not matched to a gene: 10. The CDR3 extends over 16 amino acids.

The V and J genes are TRBV18 and TRBJ1-3, with D unresolved. Trimming took 5 bases from V and 3 from J, leaving 11 bases between them. CDR1 is KGHSH, CDR2 LQKENI, per germline. CDR3 length equals 14 residues. CDR3 protein: CASSRTVLGNTIYF. CDR3 nucleotide sequence: TGTGCCAGCTCAAGGACTGTGCTTGGAAACACCATATATTTT.

This chain links TRBV19 with TRBJ1-5; TRBD1 might be the D (5 bases). Germline V gene data show CDR1 as LNHDA and CDR2 as SQIVND (reference sequence). The germline V and J ends were trimmed by 5 bases and 1 base, with 12 bases remaining between them. The CDR3 extends over 15 amino acids. The CDR3 spells CASSWSAGSNQPQHF. For the CDR3, the DNA is TGTGCCAGTAGTTGGAGCGCAGGGAGCAATCAGCCCCAGCATTTT.

This sequence joins TRBV7-2 and TRBJ2-3, with unresolved D. The CDR3 consists of 13 residues. Per germline, CDR1 SGHTA and CDR2 FQGNSA. The V end was cut by 0 bases, the J end by 6 bases, with 7 bases between. The CDR3 is CASSLASQDTQYF. The CDR3 DNA reads TGTGCCAGCAGCTTAGCTAGCCAGGATACGCAGTATTTT.

The V gene is TRBV25-1, the J gene TRBJ2-5, with D possibly matching TRBD2 (5 bases). With 8 bases removed from V and 2 bases from J, the gap between germline ends came to 21 bases. The length of the CDR3 is 16 residues. From germline, CDR1 is MGHDK and CDR2 SYGVNS. The CDR3 DNA sequence: TGTGCCAGCTCTCCTTCGGGGTATAAGGGACAAGAGACCCAGTACTTC. Translation gives CASSPSGYKGQETQYF.

The rearrangement joins TRBV19 to TRBJ2-7; D is perhaps TRBD2 (5 bases). Germline V lookup: CDR1 LNHDA, CDR2 SQIVND (reference sequence). V was clipped by 8 bases and J by 0 bases, with 17 bases between them. The CDR3 spans 15 residues. In nucleotides, the CDR3 is TGTGCCAGTGGCGCCCTGGACGGGGACTCCTACGAGCAGTACTTC. Its translation: CASGALDGDSYEQYF.

V and J are TRBV24-1 and TRBJ1-2; the D is unclear. In germline, CDR1 is KGHDR, CDR2 SFDVKD. CDR3 length: 10 residues. Between the trimmed V and J ends, which lost 11 bases and 4 bases, there was a span of 7 bases. The CDR3, as DNA: TGTGCCAAAACGGGCTATGGCTACACCTTC. This gives the protein CAKTGYGYTF.

This clone was observed a handful of times. The chain couples TRBV29-1 to TRBJ1-2; D uncertain. Trimming removed 3 bases at V and 2 bases at J, with 7 bases between. CDR3 length: 12 residues. Germline values: CDR1 SQVTM, CDR2 ANQGSEA. CDR3 DNA: TGCAGCGTTGATCGACAAAACTATGGCTACACCTTC. Its protein product is CSVDRQNYGYTF.

This chain joins TRBV9 and TRBJ1-3; possibly TRBD1 for D (5 bases). CDR3 size: 15 residues. Germline CDR1 reads SGDLS; CDR2 reads YYNGEE. The V end was cut by 4 bases, the J end by 0 bases, with 11 bases between. CDR3 in DNA: TGTGCCAGCAGCCAGCGGGGGGACTCTGGAAACACCATATATTTT. Translating gives CASSQRGDSGNTIYF.